The 28 T cell receptor beta chains below all came from one sample that was sequenced in a study of beta chain features in type 1 diabetes (dated 2018 in TCRdb). Library creation used the immunoSEQ multiplex PCR assay. All of the isolated RNA was reverse transcribed with the High Capacity cDNA Reverse Transcription Kit, so expressed TCRB transcripts were sequenced. TCRdb limited this immuneACCESS table to in-frame rearrangements with V and J called. A share of clones is missing; checked studies link under half to unresolved V genes, and the rest is unexplained. Present in this sample are some 410,000 clones, more than 9.5% of which were seen just once. Of the sample, around 0.05% is held by the ten largest clones. Sequencing was performed on naive CD4+ T cells from blood. The cell subset or site label of this sample denotes: true naive CD4+ T cells. The receptors come from a woman aged 18-29 years in good health.

A few counts support this clone. V gene TRBV19 combines with J gene TRBJ2-1, with 9 bases matching TRBD1. V lost 3 bases and J lost 6; bases outside the gene matches: 9. Germline lookup yields CDR1 LNHDA and CDR2 SQIVND (reference sequence). The CDR3 length is 16 residues. As DNA, the CDR3 is TGTGCCAGTAGTATGGGCCGGGACAGGGTCGGCAATGAGCAGTTCTTC. Translation: CASSMGRDRVGNEQFF.

This clone was observed a handful of times. This chain uses TRBV9 with TRBJ2-3; no firm D call. CDR1 is SGDLS and CDR2 is YYNGEE in the germline V gene. With 4 bases removed from V and 0 bases from J, the gap between germline ends came to 12 bases. The CDR3 runs 15 residues. The CDR3 coding sequence is TGTGCCAGCAGCAAAAGGCACTTAAGCACAGATACGCAGTATTTT. Its translation is CASSKRHLSTDTQYF.

The table lists this clone with a few counts. The CDR3 DNA sequence: TGTGCCACCAGACTAGCGGGCTCAGATACGCAGTATTTT. Its translation: CATRLAGSDTQYF. The V and J genes are TRBV15 and TRBJ2-3; TRBD2 aligns across 9 bases. J lost 4 bases, V lost 6 bases, and 2 bases had no gene match. Germline V gene data show CDR1 as LNHNV and CDR2 as YYDKDF (reference sequence). The CDR3 consists of 13 residues.

This clone appeared a few times. This chain uses TRBV2 with TRBJ2-3, with 7 positions matching TRBD2. The CDR3 sequence is 15 residues long. Germline V gene sequence: CDR1 SNHLY, CDR2 FYNNEI. Trimming cost V 7 bases and J 2 bases; bases outside gene matches: 9. The CDR3: CASKGGETATDTQYF. The CDR3 DNA follows: TGTGCCAGCAAGGGAGGGGAAACCGCCACAGATACGCAGTATTTT.

The V call is TRBV7-3, the J call TRBJ2-3; D could derive from TRBD1 or TRBD2 (5 bases each). This CDR3 has 14 amino acids. Looked up from germline, CDR1 is SGHTA and CDR2 is FQGTGA. Trimming left V 5 bases short and J 0 bases short, with 9 bases between. CDR3 DNA: TGTGCCAGCAGCCCGGGGCACAGCACAGATACGCAGTATTTT. Its translation is CASSPGHSTDTQYF.

The chain employs TRBV9 and TRBJ2-7, with 9 bases lining up with TRBD2. The V segment lost 4 bases and the J segment 4 bases; nucleotides outside the gene matches: 12. The CDR3 is 16 amino acids. Per the germline V gene, CDR1 is SGDLS and CDR2 is YYNGEE. The CDR3 region is CASSKRRGLAPYEQYV. The CDR3 DNA reads TGTGCCAGCAGCAAACGCCGGGGACTAGCCCCGTACGAGCAGTACGTC.

This clone was observed a handful of times. V is TRBV15 and J is TRBJ2-3, with TRBD1 matching over 9 bases. Trimming cost V 1 base and J 2 bases; bases outside gene matches: 10. The CDR3 length is 18 residues. Germline CDR1 is LNHNV and CDR2 is YYDKDF (reference sequence). CDR3 sequence: CATSRALSGQGTTDTQYF. The CDR3, as DNA: TGTGCCACCAGCAGAGCTCTGTCCGGACAGGGGACCACAGATACGCAGTATTTT.

This clone came up a few times. This chain uses TRBV28 with TRBJ2-2, with D maybe TRBD1 (6 bases). Germline values: CDR1 MDHEN, CDR2 SYDVKM. The CDR3 has 14 residues. Trimming cost V 5 bases and J 6 bases, with 13 bases left between them. Here the CDR3 DNA reads TGTGCCAGCAGTGGCGGACAGCTTCCCGGGGAGCTGTTTTTT. This gives the protein CASSGGQLPGELFF.

The rearrangement joins TRBV4-3 to TRBJ2-1; 9 bases match TRBD2. The CDR3 consists of 17 residues. J lost 12 bases, V lost 2 bases, and 17 bases had no gene match. Germline CDR1 and CDR2: LGHNA and YSLEER. The CDR3 spells CASSQRTPTSGPLGQFF. CDR3 coding DNA: TGCGCCAGCAGCCAACGAACTCCGACTAGCGGTCCCCTTGGGCAGTTCTTC.

The chain's CDR3 is CASSQATSTGTDTQYF. The DNA of the CDR3 is TGCGCCAGCAGCCAGGCTACTAGCACCGGGACAGATACGCAGTATTTT. This rearrangement joins TRBV4-3 to TRBJ2-3, with D possibly being TRBD2 (6 bases). V lost 3 bases and J lost 3, with 16 bases in between. This CDR3 has 16 residues. CDR1 is LGHNA, CDR2 YSLEER, per germline.

The V gene is TRBV27, the J gene TRBJ2-1; perhaps TRBD1 as D (6 bases). The V end lost 4 bases, the J end lost 5 bases, and 15 bases lay between the germline ends. There are 15 residues in the CDR3. CDR1 and CDR2 (germline): MNHEY, SMNVEV (reference sequence). The CDR3 sequence: CASSSFRDTHNEQFF. The CDR3 DNA follows: TGTGCCAGCAGTTCATTTCGGGACACCCACAATGAGCAGTTCTTC.

V and J are TRBV5-1 and TRBJ2-5; the match to TRBD2 covers 11 bases. CDR3 length: 15 residues. V lost 2 bases, J lost 2 bases, and 2 bases stayed unmatched. Germline loops: CDR1 SGHRS, CDR2 YFSETQ. Written as DNA, the CDR3 is TGCGCCAGCAGCTTTCTAGCGGGAGGACAAGAGACCCAGTACTTC. Protein: CASSFLAGGQETQYF.

The chain combines TRBV30 with TRBJ1-1; a weak D match, TRBD1 (6 bases). V was shortened by 7 bases and J by 6 bases, with 12 bases between the two germline ends. This CDR3 comprises 11 residues. Germline V gene lookup returns CDR1 GTSNPN and CDR2 SVGIG (reference sequence). The CDR3 coding sequence is TGTGCCTCCACAGGGAGTGCTGAAGCTTTCTTT. Its translation is CASTGSAEAFF.

In this sample, this clone turned up a few times. This rearrangement joins TRBV30 to TRBJ1-5; perhaps TRBD1 as D (5 bases). Per germline, CDR1 GTSNPN and CDR2 SVGIG (reference sequence). This CDR3 spans 17 amino acids. Trimming took 0 bases from V and 5 from J, leaving 20 bases between them. CDR3 sequence: CAWSVGIMGQVYQPQHF. In DNA form, the CDR3 reads TGTGCCTGGAGTGTTGGTATCATGGGGCAGGTGTATCAGCCCCAGCATTTT.

The V and J genes are TRBV23-1 and TRBJ1-1; 7 positions match TRBD1. TRBV23-1 falls under the ORF class, with uncertain function. CDR3 length: 16 residues. The ends lost 6 bases at V and 2 bases at J; junction bases unmatched: 12. CDR3: CASSSDRDLLNTEAFF. CDR3 in DNA: TGCGCCAGCAGCTCTGACAGGGATTTACTTAACACTGAAGCTTTCTTT.

This clone has just a few counts. The chain carries TRBV30 and TRBJ1-3; D gene uncertain. CDR3 length: 15 residues. Trimming took off 4 bases at V and 0 bases at J, with 13 bases between the two ends. In germline, CDR1 is GTSNPN, CDR2 SVGIG (reference sequence). The DNA of the CDR3 is TGTGCCTGGACCCAGGACTCGAGCTCTGGAAACACCATATATTTT. Translation gives CAWTQDSSSGNTIYF.

The chain carries TRBV25-1 and TRBJ2-2; TRBD1 matches 7 bases. V shed 2 bases, J shed 2 bases, and the junction held 2 bases outside the gene matches. The V gene's germline CDR1 is MGHDK and CDR2 SYGVNS. This CDR3 has 15 amino acids. In nucleotides, the CDR3 is TGTGCCAGCAGTGAAACAGGGGCCAACACCGGGGAGCTGTTTTTT. Translated, it gives CASSETGANTGELFF.

The V gene is TRBV4-2, the J gene TRBJ1-1; no firm D call. The germline gives CDR1 LGHNA, CDR2 YNFKEQ. This CDR3 spans 12 amino acids. Trimming took off 3 bases at V and 7 bases at J, with 9 bases between the two ends. CDR3 region: CASSHPDHEAFF. In DNA, the CDR3 is TGTGCCAGCAGCCATCCCGACCATGAAGCTTTCTTT.

A few counts support this clone. The V and J genes are TRBV11-3 and TRBJ2-1, with D perhaps matching TRBD2 (6 bases). The V end was cut by 2 bases, the J end by 1 base, with 15 bases between. The CDR3 runs to 17 residues. CDR1 is SGHNT, CDR2 YENEEA, per germline. In nucleotides, the CDR3 is TGTGCCAGCAGCTTATGGAGCGGGCCTAGATCCTACAATGAGCAGTTCTTC. Translated: CASSLWSGPRSYNEQFF.

The chain links TRBV6-1 to TRBJ1-2; no clear D gene. Deletions cut 4 bases from V and 4 bases from J, with 16 bases between. CDR3 length: 15 amino acids. The germline gives CDR1 MNHNS, CDR2 SASEGT. The CDR3 spells CASSARGALGYGYTF. CDR3 nucleotide sequence: TGTGCCAGCAGTGCCCGGGGTGCACTAGGCTATGGCTACACCTTC.

The chain has TRBV5-4 and TRBJ2-1; the D gene could be TRBD1 or TRBD2 (5 bases each). V lost 0 bases to trimming and J lost 2 bases, with 9 bases between them. The CDR3 consists of 15 residues. Germline lookup yields CDR1 SGHNT and CDR2 YYREEE (reference sequence). The CDR3 is CASSLGPGPYNEQFF. In nucleotides, the CDR3 is TGTGCCAGCAGCTTGGGTCCGGGGCCCTACAATGAGCAGTTCTTC.

V and J are TRBV27 and TRBJ2-1; 7 nucleotides agree with TRBD2. Germline values: CDR1 MNHEY, CDR2 SMNVEV (reference sequence). Trimming removed 5 bases from V and 7 bases from J; junction bases left unmatched: 8. The CDR3 spans 14 residues. CDR3 amino acids: CASSPRTGGNEQFF. In nucleotides, the CDR3 is TGTGCCAGCAGTCCACGGACGGGAGGAAATGAGCAGTTCTTC.

This clone has more than one count but fewer than ten. This chain links TRBV7-2 with TRBJ2-3; D unclear. Germline V gives CDR1 SGHTA, CDR2 FQGNSA. The CDR3 is 14 amino acids. Trimming cost V 5 bases and J 6 bases, with 15 bases left between them. CDR3 residues: CASSPQTSADTQYF. Written as DNA, the CDR3 is TGTGCCAGCAGCCCCCAAACCTCCGCCGATACGCAGTATTTT. The whole variable domain, filled in from reference TRBV7-2 and TRBJ2-3, reads GAGVSQSPSNKVTEKGKDVELRCDPISGHTALYWYRQSLGQGLEFLIYFQGNSAPDKSGLPSDRFSAERTGGSVSTLTIQRTQQEDSAVYLCASSPQTSADTQYFGPGTRLTVL.

The rearrangement links TRBV29-1 to TRBJ1-1; D unresolved. Deletions cut 1 base from V and 0 bases from J, with 3 bases between. The CDR3 runs 12 residues. The germline V gene encodes CDR1 SQVTM and CDR2 ANQGSEA. CDR3 sequence reads: CSVEGLNTEAFF. The CDR3 DNA follows: TGCAGCGTTGAAGGTTTGAACACTGAAGCTTTCTTT. Full variable domain (remainder filled in from reference TRBV29-1 and TRBJ1-1): SAVISQKPSRDICQRGTSLTIQCQVDSQVTMMFWYRQQPGQSLTLIATANQGSEATYESGFVIDKFPISRPNLTFSTLTVSNMSPEDSSIYLCSVEGLNTEAFFGQGTRLTVV.

The V and J genes are TRBV6-6 and TRBJ2-3, with TRBD1 identical over 7 bases. The CDR3 is made up of 15 amino acids. The germline gives CDR1 MNHNY, CDR2 SVGAGI (reference sequence). Trimming took 6 bases from V and 0 from J; bases not matched to a gene: 6. Here the CDR3 reads CASSPQGTSTDTQYF. CDR3 nucleotide sequence: TGTGCCAGCAGCCCACAGGGGACAAGCACAGATACGCAGTATTTT.

The genes are TRBV5-4 and TRBJ2-1; D possibly corresponds to TRBD2 (5 bases). V shed 0 bases and J shed 13 bases, with 11 bases lying between them. There are 12 residues in the CDR3. Germline CDR1 SGHNT, CDR2 YYREEE (reference sequence). The CDR3 here is CASSLEAVPQFF. CDR3 bases: TGTGCCAGCAGCTTGGAAGCGGTACCACAGTTCTTC.

The rearrangement joins TRBV5-1 to TRBJ2-1; 9 bases are a match to TRBD1. V was clipped by 4 bases and J by 6 bases; unmatched bases: 11. Germline assignment: CDR1 SGHRS and CDR2 YFSETQ. The CDR3 is made up of 16 amino acids. As DNA, the CDR3 is TGCGCCAGCAGCGCCGGGACAGGGTGGACGTCCAATGAGCAGTTCTTC. Its protein product is CASSAGTGWTSNEQFF.

This clone was seen only a few times. The V call is TRBV9, the J call TRBJ2-7, with D tentatively TRBD1 or TRBD2 (5 bases each). Germline V lookup: CDR1 SGDLS, CDR2 YYNGEE. V lost 8 bases and J 0 bases, leaving 15 bases between the germline ends. The CDR3 runs 14 residues. The CDR3 protein is CASGLGTSSYEQYF. CDR3 bases: TGTGCCAGTGGACTCGGGACGTCCTCCTACGAGCAGTACTTC.